One T cell receptor (beta chain) is described in this entry. What it recognizes is unknown. The assay was immunoSEQ multiplex PCR, and TCRdb's table has in-frame clones only and misses some. Among 650,000 to 800,000 clones listed, 72% were seen once. This entry comes from a study of shared clonotypes between healthy human individuals. Study context: Per-donor plates numbered three CD4 naive, three CD4 memory, two CD8 naive and one CD8 memory. Study observations and caveats: Non-shared clonotypes were found to have lower generation probabilities than the clonotypes that were shared by all four of the sorted-subset donors. Having only a few donors restricted how much genetic and exposure-history diversity was captured.

The V gene lost 4 bases and the J gene lost 5 bases, with 13 bases spanning the gap. This CDR3 spans 13 amino acids. Germline CDR1 and CDR2: SGHKS and YYEKEE (reference sequence). The J gene is TRBJ2-7, the V gene TRBV5-5; possible D gene TRBD1, 5 bases. The specimen sequenced was memory CD4+ T cells sorted from blood. Noted subset: CD45RA-negative fraction. The clonotype comes from a woman in her 30s in good health. CDR3 in amino acids: CASSLTGLHEQYF. DNA of the CDR3: TGTGCCAGCAGCCTTACAGGTCTCCACGAGCAGTACTTC.